One and the same sample provided the 25 T cell receptor beta chains below, sequenced in a study of T cells after yellow fever vaccination. TCRdb re-called the 5' RACE reads through MiXCR, storing one row per CDR3 protein. The sample includes some 250,000 distinct CDR3 sequences, roughly 7.2% seen only once; the top ten take roughly 0.9%. Sequencing was performed on CD4+ T cells sorted from PBMCs, taken 15 days after the yellow fever booster vaccination. All receptors come from a man aged 30 to 39 who received the YFV17D yellow fever vaccine.

This clonotype has a handful of counts. The rearrangement links TRBV18 to TRBJ2-7; the match to TRBD2 covers 11 bases. This CDR3 contains 15 residues. Losses at the gene ends were 4 bases for V and 5 bases for J; bases not matched to a gene: 7. Germline CDR1 and CDR2: KGHSH and LQKENI. The CDR3 DNA is TGTGCCAGCTCACGGCAACTAGCGGGAGTCGACGAGCAGTACTTC. Translation: CASSRQLAGVDEQYF.

Only a few counts were recorded for this clonotype. This sequence joins TRBV7-9 and TRBJ2-7; a weak D match, TRBD2 (5 bases). V was shortened by 8 bases and J by 6 bases, with 8 bases between the two germline ends. The germline gives CDR1 SEHNR, CDR2 FQNEAQ (reference sequence). This CDR3 comprises 10 residues. CDR3 sequence: CASQGSEQYF. CDR3 DNA sequence: TGTGCCAGCCAAGGGAGCGAGCAGTACTTC.

This clonotype occurred many times. V is TRBV5-1 and J is TRBJ2-5, with D uncertain. The V end was cut by 0 bases, the J end by 5 bases, with 5 bases between. The germline CDR1 and CDR2 sequences are SGHRS and YFSETQ. The CDR3 extends over 12 amino acids. The CDR3: CASSLDLETQYF. The CDR3 region has the DNA TGCGCCAGCAGCTTGGATCTGGAGACCCAGTACTTC.

This clonotype came up a few times. This rearrangement joins TRBV5-5 to TRBJ2-5; the D is unclear. V lost 3 bases and J 2 bases, leaving 17 bases between the germline ends. The germline CDR1 and CDR2 sequences are SGHKS and YYEKEE (reference sequence). There are 16 residues in the CDR3. The CDR3 DNA follows: TGTGCCAGCAGCTCGGTCTCGGGTGTTTCTCAAGAGACCCAGTACTTC. Its translation is CASSSVSGVSQETQYF.

In DNA form, the CDR3 reads TGTGCCAGCAGCCAACAGGGAAACATTTACAATGAGCAGTTCTTC. The encoded protein is CASSQQGNIYNEQFF. The V and J genes are TRBV14 and TRBJ2-1; tentatively, D is TRBD1 (5 bases). CDR1 is SGHDN and CDR2 is FVKESK in the germline V gene. CDR3 length: 15 residues. Trimming pared 2 bases from V and 4 bases from J, leaving 12 bases between.

This clonotype was recorded many times. The V call is TRBV20-1, the J call TRBJ1-1; unclear D gene. The CDR3 contains 11 residues. With 3 bases removed from V and 1 base from J, the gap between germline ends came to 3 bases. The germline V gene has CDR1 DFQATT and CDR2 SNEGSKA (reference sequence). The CDR3 loop reads CSASRNTEAFF. The CDR3 DNA sequence: TGCAGTGCTAGTAGGAACACTGAAGCTTTCTTT.

In this sample, this clonotype turned up many times. The chain couples TRBV3-1 to TRBJ2-1; 9 positions match TRBD2. The length of the CDR3 is 15 residues. Germline V lookup: CDR1 LGHDT, CDR2 YNNKEL (reference sequence). With 4 bases clipped from V and 6 bases from J, the junction kept 7 bases outside the gene matches. The CDR3 coding sequence is TGTGCCAGCAGCCTTGTAGGGACTAGCCCCAATGAGCAGTTCTTC. Protein sequence: CASSLVGTSPNEQFF.

This clonotype was seen more than once but under ten times. The genes are TRBV5-1 and TRBJ2-3; TRBD1 might be the D (5 bases). Germline assignment: CDR1 SGHRS and CDR2 YFSETQ. Trimming shortened V by 6 bases and J by 4 bases, and 12 bases separated the two germline ends. The CDR3 runs 13 residues. DNA of the CDR3: TGCGCCAGCACTTCGACAGATTCAGATACGCAGTATTTT. Its protein is CASTSTDSDTQYF. The whole variable domain, filled in from reference TRBV5-1 and TRBJ2-3, reads KAGVTQTPRYLIKTRGQQVTLSCSPISGHRSVSWYQQTPGQGLQFLFEYFSETQRNKGNFPGRFSGRQFSNSRSEMNVSTLELGDSALYLCASTSTDSDTQYFGPGTRLTVL.

V and J are TRBV7-9 and TRBJ2-7; D might be TRBD2 (5 bases). The germline gives CDR1 SEHNR, CDR2 FQNEAQ (reference sequence). CDR3 length equals 16 residues. V dropped 1 base and J dropped 1 base, with 14 bases sitting between them. CDR3 DNA sequence: TGTGCCAGCAGCTTAGATCACAGCGGAAAATCCTACGAGCAGTACTTC. As protein: CASSLDHSGKSYEQYF. Using reference TRBV7-9 and TRBJ2-7 for the parts outside the CDR3, the full variable domain is DTGVSQNPRHKITKRGQNVTFRCDPISEHNRLYWYRQTLGQGPEFLTYFQNEAQLEKSRLLSDRFSAERPKGSFSTLEIQRTEQGDSAMYLCASSLDHSGKSYEQYFGPGTRLTVT.

This clonotype has at least ten counts. This sequence joins TRBV5-1 and TRBJ2-2; D remains ambiguous. Trimming cost V 2 bases and J 0 bases, with 8 bases left between them. This CDR3 is 15 amino acids long. The germline V gene has CDR1 SGHRS and CDR2 YFSETQ. For the CDR3, the DNA is TGCGCCAGCAGCTTACAGATACCGAACACCGGGGAGCTGTTTTTT. It is translated as CASSLQIPNTGELFF. Filled out from reference TRBV5-1 and TRBJ2-2, the complete variable domain reads KAGVTQTPRYLIKTRGQQVTLSCSPISGHRSVSWYQQTPGQGLQFLFEYFSETQRNKGNFPGRFSGRQFSNSRSEMNVSTLELGDSALYLCASSLQIPNTGELFFGEGSRLTVL.

This clonotype has a count of ten or more. The chain joins TRBV5-1 to TRBJ2-1, with a weak D call TRBD1 (7 bases). The CDR3 has 14 residues. V lost 5 bases, J lost 9 bases, and 18 bases lay in between. Germline CDR1 reads SGHRS; CDR2 reads YFSETQ. The chain's CDR3 is CASREGAGAGEQFF. In nucleotides, the CDR3 is TGCGCCAGCAGGGAGGGGGCCGGGGCGGGTGAGCAGTTCTTC.

This chain connects TRBV6-2 or TRBV6-3 to TRBJ2-1, with a tentative D call TRBD1 (6 bases). Germline V gives CDR1 MNHEY, CDR2 SVGEGT. This CDR3 spans 15 amino acids. Trimming took 2 bases from V and 2 from J, leaving 10 bases between them. The CDR3: CASSYRQGTYNEQFF. CDR3 DNA sequence: TGTGCCAGCAGTTACCGCCAGGGGACCTACAATGAGCAGTTCTTC.

The genes are TRBV7-9 and TRBJ2-5; 8 bases map to TRBD2. Germline V gene data show CDR1 as SEHNR and CDR2 as FQNEAQ (reference sequence). The CDR3 loop spans 15 amino acids. V gave up 1 base and J gave up 4 bases; unmatched junction bases: 5. This CDR3 reads CASSLGGRIGETQYF. The CDR3 coding sequence is TGTGCCAGCAGCTTAGGCGGGAGGATCGGAGAGACCCAGTACTTC. The variable domain in full, completed from reference TRBV7-9 and TRBJ2-5, reads DTGVSQNPRHKITKRGQNVTFRCDPISEHNRLYWYRQTLGQGPEFLTYFQNEAQLEKSRLLSDRFSAERPKGSFSTLEIQRTEQGDSAMYLCASSLGGRIGETQYFGPGTRLLVL.

This clonotype was seen ten or more times. V is TRBV20-1 and J is TRBJ2-7; D not resolved. Germline CDR1 DFQATT, CDR2 SNEGSKA (reference sequence). This CDR3 comprises 11 residues. V shed 2 bases and J shed 6 bases, with 8 bases lying between them. The CDR3 region is CSARPGLEQYF. The CDR3 region has the DNA TGCAGTGCTAGACCGGGTCTCGAGCAGTACTTC.

The genes are TRBV10-3 and TRBJ2-3; D is unclear. Trimming removed 8 bases from V and 3 bases from J, with 3 bases in between. The germline CDR1 and CDR2 sequences are ENHRY and SYGVKD. CDR3 length: 10 amino acids. In DNA, the CDR3 is TGTGCCATCGGTACAGATACGCAGTATTTT. This sequence encodes CAIGTDTQYF.

As for this clonotype: One junction end disagrees with the germline gene, perhaps due to a read error. V and J are TRBV7-9 and TRBJ2-7, with TRBD2 matching over 10 bases. CDR3 length equals 15 residues. Germline V gene data show CDR1 as SEHNR and CDR2 as FQNEAQ (reference sequence). In nucleotides, the CDR3 is TGTGCCAGCAGCCTAGCGGGGGACCCTTTTGGCGAGCAGTACTTC. Encoded protein: CASSLAGDPFGEQYF. Using reference TRBV7-9 and TRBJ2-7 for the parts outside the CDR3, the full variable domain is DTGVSQNPRHKITKRGQNVTFRCDPISEHNRLYWYRQTLGQGPEFLTYFQNEAQLEKSRLLSDRFSAERPKGSFSTLEIQRTEQGDSAMYLCASSLAGDPFGEQYFGPGTRLTVT.

The chain combines TRBV6-5 with TRBJ2-2, with a tentative D call TRBD2 (5 bases). CDR1 and CDR2 (germline): MNHEY, SVGAGI. V was shortened by 4 bases and J by 7 bases, with 10 bases between the two germline ends. The length of the CDR3 is 13 residues. CDR3 protein: CASSLTTHGELFF. In DNA, the CDR3 is TGTGCCAGCAGTTTGACTACACACGGGGAGCTGTTTTTT.

This clonotype appeared many times. The V gene is TRBV20-1, the J gene TRBJ2-1, with TRBD2 matching 7 bases. Germline V gene lookup returns CDR1 DFQATT and CDR2 SNEGSKA (reference sequence). Trimming at V came to 6 bases and at J to 9 bases, leaving 11 bases not matched to a gene. The CDR3 totals 13 residues. CDR3 in amino acids: CSAKGLVTGEQFF. The CDR3 DNA sequence: TGCAGTGCCAAAGGACTAGTGACGGGTGAGCAGTTCTTC.

This clonotype has a handful of counts. This chain links TRBV5-4 with TRBJ2-1; a possible D gene is TRBD1 (6 bases). The germline V gene has CDR1 SGHNT and CDR2 YYREEE (reference sequence). CDR3 length: 13 residues. Trimming stripped 3 bases from V and 10 bases from J, with 14 bases between. The CDR3 DNA reads TGTGCCAGCAGCTATCGTTACAGGGACGAGCAGTTCTTC. Residues: CASSYRYRDEQFF.

The rearrangement links TRBV29-1 to TRBJ2-3, with D perhaps TRBD2 (5 bases). The CDR3 contains 12 residues. V lost 7 bases, J lost 3 bases, and 11 bases lay in between. Germline V gene data show CDR1 as SQVTM and CDR2 as ANQGSEA. CDR3 DNA: TGCAGCGGGGAGTCGCGGACAGATACGCAGTATTTT. This sequence encodes CSGESRTDTQYF.

There are a few counts of this clonotype. The rearrangement joins TRBV5-5 to TRBJ2-5; D possibly uses TRBD1 or TRBD2 (6 bases each). CDR1 and CDR2 from the germline V gene are SGHKS and YYEKEE (reference sequence). V was shortened by 3 bases and J by 6 bases, with 21 bases between the two germline ends. CDR3 size: 16 residues. This CDR3 reads CASSSEGGRGSQTQYF. The DNA for the CDR3 is TGTGCCAGCAGCTCGGAGGGGGGCCGGGGTAGTCAGACCCAGTACTTC.

In this sample, this clonotype turned up many times. This sequence joins TRBV29-1 and TRBJ2-5, with TRBD1 matching over 7 bases. The junction had 2 bases not matched to a gene; V was cut back by 3 bases and J by 1 base. This CDR3 has 13 residues. The germline V gene has CDR1 SQVTM and CDR2 ANQGSEA. CDR3 sequence (DNA): TGCAGCGTTGAGGACAGGCTCCAAGAGACCCAGTACTTC. Translated: CSVEDRLQETQYF.

This clonotype was seen more than once but under ten times. The V and J genes are TRBV7-2 and TRBJ1-1; D not resolved. The CDR3 totals 15 residues. Trimming took 2 bases from V and 0 from J, leaving 10 bases between them. From germline, CDR1 is SGHTA and CDR2 FQGNSA. The CDR3 loop is CASSLQNTMNTEAFF. In DNA, the CDR3 is TGTGCCAGCAGCTTACAGAACACCATGAACACTGAAGCTTTCTTT.

This clonotype appeared a few times. The chain couples TRBV7-2 to TRBJ1-1; D unresolved. The length of the CDR3 is 14 residues. The V end lost 4 bases, the J end lost 6 bases, and 15 bases lay between the germline ends. Germline lookup yields CDR1 SGHTA and CDR2 FQGNSA. The CDR3 sequence: CASSSIPGVAEAFF. In nucleotides, the CDR3 is TGTGCCAGCAGCTCAATCCCCGGGGTGGCTGAAGCTTTCTTT.

This clonotype was seen at least ten times. The chain combines TRBV24-1 with TRBJ2-1, with a possible D match to TRBD1 (5 bases). Germline CDR1 and CDR2: KGHDR and SFDVKD. V lost 5 bases and J 6 bases, leaving 10 bases between the germline ends. The CDR3 has 13 residues. CDR3 loop: CATSGQNSNEQFF. The CDR3 nucleotides are TGTGCCACCAGTGGACAGAATTCCAATGAGCAGTTCTTC.